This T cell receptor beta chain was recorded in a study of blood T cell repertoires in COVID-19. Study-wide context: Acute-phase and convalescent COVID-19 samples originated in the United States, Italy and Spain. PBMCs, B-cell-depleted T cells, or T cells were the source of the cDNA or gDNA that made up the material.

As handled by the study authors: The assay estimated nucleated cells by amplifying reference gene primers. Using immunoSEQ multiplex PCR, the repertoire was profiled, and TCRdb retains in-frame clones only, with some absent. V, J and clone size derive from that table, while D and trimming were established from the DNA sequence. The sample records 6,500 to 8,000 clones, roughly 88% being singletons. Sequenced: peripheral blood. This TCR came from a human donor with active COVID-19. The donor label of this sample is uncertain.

Here the CDR3 reads CASSLGVNEKLFF. The CDR3 DNA reads TGTGCCAGCTCGCTGGGAGTTAATGAAAAACTGTTTTTT. The rearrangement uses TRBV18 and TRBJ1-4; D is unresolved. CDR3 length: 13 amino acids. Germline V gene lookup returns CDR1 KGHSH and CDR2 LQKENI. V gave up 6 bases and J gave up 4 bases, with 9 bases separating them.